This is a list of T cell receptor beta chains from one sample in a study of shared T cell receptors in the human thymus. Assay used: immunoSEQ multiplex PCR; TCRdb lists only in-frame clones, some missing. The data show around 730,000 clones, with 80% to 90% seen just once and roughly 0.01% held by the top ten. The same data also went into a second study, on human thymus T cells.

The sequenced sample consisted of thymocytes. The receptor set was obtained from a girl under three years old with a congenital heart defect. Each CDR3 is given without its conserved first and last residue. Each record gives: CDR3 length, V gene, CDR3 protein.

14,TRBV6-6,ASTPYGTGVASPLH
14,TRBV10-3,AISEVEVQVNTEAF
13,TRBV6-1,ASSKPIFGSDGYT
14,TRBV6-1,ASSELGQPTSSPQY
13,TRBV5-6,ASSLGQGAGNTIY
13,TRBV6-6,ASSPLRGRNQPQH
12,TRBV6-5,ASSATGTGNTIY
13,TRBV5-4,ASSLQGSPNEKLF
12,TRBV11-2,ASSSQGQGYEQY
13,TRBV28,ASSFPGQGSNEQY
12,TRBV27,ATRGVGRSYGYT
11,TRBV27,ASSLRGTYEQY
16,TRBV18,ASSPSLTRTGGIHEQY
14,TRBV25-1,ASSDGAGGGNQPQH
12,TRBV6-5,ASSPAGPYNEQF
12,TRBV25-1,ATSGTGAYYEQY
16,TRBV18,ASSPPGGGAPGTDTQY
8,TRBV19,ARVPYEQY
14,TRBV6-5,ASSFDRDVYQETQY
11,TRBV6-1,ASSGHRTYGYT
13,TRBV28,ASSPETTRNQPQH
12,TRBV27,ASSFQRENTEAF
15,TRBV27,ASSPQGVPDRNSPLH
14,TRBV4-1,ASSQVEGGARTGQY
14,TRBV5-1,ASSQLAGGSSYEQY
12,TRBV6-6,ASSRRRGPYEQY
16,TRBV7-8,ASSLRGLSNSYNSPLH
18,TRBV6-1,ASSVFGRAPGDSLLETQY
16,TRBV7-4,ASSSEVGQGLVGETQY
11,TRBV5-8,ASSLHRTAGYT
12,TRBV6-1,ASSRGQPDQPQH
11,TRBV5-1,ASSSRYTGELF
10,TRBV18,ASSPTVYGYT
14,TRBV5-1,ASSVGQGAVNTEAF
8,TRBV29-1,SVQGYEQF
13,TRBV7-2,ASSFHGQGGHTIY
11,TRBV25-1,ASSDQGVSPLH
19,TRBV4-2,ASSQVRTSGPDLANTGELF
16,TRBV7-8,ASSTEGSSGGGSGELF
15,TRBV7-2,ASSTSLGGLSGNTIY
12,TRBV6-5,ASRAGGVKNIQY
13,TRBV19,ASSIVGTGLNEQF
14,TRBV4-3,ASSQEGQGLNTEAF
14,TRBV4-1,ASSHQEGKSRQPQH
11,TRBV25-1,ASSEIRGDPLH
12,TRBV2,ATGSQDRGYEQY
13,TRBV6-1,ASNPMGQGTYEQY
11,TRBV27,ASSLSMTGYAF
14,TRBV5-1,ASRSIAGVHRDTQY
14,TRBV5-1,ASSLADAGKAYEQY
15,TRBV9,ASSTRLAGGRDNEQF
12,TRBV2,ASSANQGGTEAF
16,TRBV18,ASSPHSGRSPTYNEQF
13,TRBV4-3,ASRHGAGQGTEAF
11,TRBV5-1,ASSLGQGDGYT
13,TRBV5-6,ASSLFAWGDTEAF
13,TRBV5-1,ASSLTGSSYNEQF
12,TRBV5-1,ASSSGGGTDTQY
14,TRBV5-1,ASSLVRDRGTYEQY